The 29 T cell receptor beta chains reported below all come from one sample, sequenced in a study of long-term antiretroviral therapy in people with HIV. Version v3.0 of the immunoSEQ assay was performed at survey level. Assay: immunoSEQ multiplex PCR; the TCRdb copy retains only in-frame clones and omits some. The sample includes roughly 28,000 clones, roughly 80% seen only once; the top ten take roughly 9%. The input for sequencing was unsorted PBMCs, taken 3 years after starting antiretroviral therapy. These receptors were taken from a man aged 35-49 years with HIV.

The chain employs TRBV10-2 and TRBJ2-2, with 7 positions matching TRBD1. V lost 10 bases and J lost 9; bases outside the gene matches: 5. Germline CDR1 is WSHSY and CDR2 is SAAADI. The CDR3 has 11 amino acids. CDR3 bases: TGCGCCACCCAGGGGGTAAGGGAGCTGTTTTTT. It translates to CATQGVRELFF.

This chain joins TRBV27 and TRBJ1-1; 9 bases match TRBD1. The CDR3 has 11 amino acids. Germline CDR1 MNHEY, CDR2 SMNVEV (reference sequence). With 5 bases clipped from V and 10 bases from J, the junction kept 2 bases outside the gene matches. The CDR3: CASSGGQGAFF. For the CDR3, the DNA is TGTGCCAGCAGTGGGGGACAGGGAGCTTTCTTT.

This clone was seen more than once but under ten times. The V call is TRBV7-7, the J call TRBJ2-2; 13 bases are a match to TRBD2. The CDR3 contains 18 residues. The V gene's germline CDR1 is SSHAT and CDR2 FNYEAQ (reference sequence). V shed 5 bases, J shed 2 bases, and the junction held 8 bases outside the gene matches. The CDR3 DNA is TGTGCCAGCAGCCCGACTAGCGGGGGGAGATTAAACACCGGGGAGCTGTTTTTT. This codes for CASSPTSGGRLNTGELFF.

This clone turned up a few times. The V and J genes are TRBV2 and TRBJ1-5; possible D gene TRBD1, 6 bases. CDR1 SNHLY and CDR2 FYNNEI come from the germline V gene. The V and J ends lost 7 bases and 5 bases respectively, with 12 bases between them. The CDR3 is made up of 13 amino acids. CDR3 region: CASNRENDQPQHF. Written as DNA, the CDR3 is TGTGCCAGCAACAGGGAAAACGATCAGCCCCAGCATTTT.

J is TRBJ1-4 and V is TRBV6-6; D possibly corresponds to TRBD1 (5 bases). There are 16 residues in the CDR3. Trimming shortened V by 2 bases and J by 0 bases, and 10 bases separated the two germline ends. Germline V gene sequence: CDR1 MNHNY, CDR2 SVGAGI (reference sequence). The CDR3 loop reads CASSYAGVATNEKLFF. For the CDR3, the DNA is TGTGCCAGCAGTTACGCGGGGGTTGCAACTAATGAAAAACTGTTTTTT.

The CDR3 region has the DNA TGCAGCGCCCAACAGGGGGTTAATGAAAAACTGTTTTTT. This codes for CSAQQGVNEKLFF. The V and J genes are TRBV29-1 and TRBJ1-4; TRBD1 agrees at 8 bases. This CDR3 has 13 amino acids. Germline trimming cut 7 bases from V and 4 bases from J; bases unmatched to any gene: 5. Germline V gene sequence: CDR1 SQVTM, CDR2 ANQGSEA.

The chain combines TRBV27 with TRBJ2-3; no firm D call. From germline, CDR1 is MNHEY and CDR2 SMNVEV (reference sequence). This CDR3 region has 12 residues. With 2 bases removed from V and 5 bases from J, the gap between germline ends came to 5 bases. The CDR3 coding sequence is TGTGCCAGCAGTTTACTTGGAGATACGCAGTATTTT. It translates to CASSLLGDTQYF.

This chain joins TRBV23-1 and TRBJ1-2; D may be TRBD1 (5 bases). TRBV23-1 is reported as an ORF; its role is uncertain. Between the trimmed V and J ends, which lost 7 bases and 8 bases, there was a span of 23 bases. The CDR3 totals 15 residues. The chain's CDR3 is CASTPPRGGKLGYTF. In DNA, the CDR3 is TGCGCCAGCACTCCCCCTAGGGGAGGGAAGCTCGGCTACACCTTC.

V usage is TRBV28 and J usage is TRBJ2-5; 7 positions agree with TRBD2. CDR3 size: 15 residues. Unmatched junction bases numbered 9, after V lost 6 bases and J lost 2 bases. Germline values: CDR1 MDHEN, CDR2 SYDVKM. CDR3 nucleotides: TGTGCCAGCAGGGAACCCGGGACTAAACAAGAGACCCAGTACTTC. This translates into CASREPGTKQETQYF.

This chain joins TRBV5-1 and TRBJ2-7, with D possibly called TRBD1 or TRBD2 (5 bases each). The germline gives CDR1 SGHRS, CDR2 YFSETQ. The CDR3 has 14 amino acids. Trimming removed 4 bases from V and 0 bases from J, with 11 bases in between. The CDR3 reads CASSPEGFSYEQYF. In DNA, the CDR3 is TGCGCCAGCAGCCCCGAGGGGTTCTCCTACGAGCAGTACTTC.

The chain recombines TRBV27 with TRBJ2-5, with D hard to call. Germline CDR1 and CDR2: MNHEY and SMNVEV (reference sequence). Trimming cost V 6 bases and J 4 bases, with 18 bases left between them. The CDR3 runs to 15 residues. CDR3 nucleotides: TGTGCCAGCAGCCCAGCCGGTGACCTCGGAGAGACCCAGTACTTC. Its protein product is CASSPAGDLGETQYF.

This chain joins TRBV2 and TRBJ2-3; 10 bases line up with TRBD2. From germline, CDR1 is SNHLY and CDR2 FYNNEI. This CDR3 has 20 amino acids. Trimming at V came to 0 bases and at J to 1 base, leaving 13 bases not matched to a gene. For the CDR3, the DNA is TGTGCCAGCAGTGAAGCGGGCGGGTCAAGAACTAGCGGGGGCACAGATACGCAGTATTTT. This gives the protein CASSEAGGSRTSGGTDTQYF.

The rearrangement links TRBV19 to TRBJ1-5; 7 bases align to TRBD1. V was clipped by 6 bases and J by 4 bases; unmatched bases: 12. This CDR3 is 16 amino acids long. CDR1 LNHDA and CDR2 SQIVND come from the germline V gene (reference sequence). The chain's CDR3 is CASSGVRGLGNQPQHF. The DNA for the CDR3 is TGTGCCAGTAGCGGAGTAAGGGGGCTTGGGAATCAGCCCCAGCATTTT.

V and J are TRBV10-2 and TRBJ2-7; a weak D match, TRBD1 (6 bases). Germline-derived CDR1 and CDR2 are WSHSY and SAAADI. This CDR3 comprises 15 residues. Trimming stripped 4 bases from V and 4 bases from J, with 17 bases between. The CDR3 sequence: CASSGPGTTVYEQYF. CDR3 bases: TGCGCCAGCAGTGGGCCCGGGACAACCGTTTACGAGCAGTACTTC.

V is TRBV29-1 and J is TRBJ2-7; a weak D match, TRBD1 (6 bases). The V gene lost 6 bases and the J gene lost 0 bases, with 18 bases spanning the gap. Germline CDR1 SQVTM, CDR2 ANQGSEA. The CDR3 consists of 15 residues. The CDR3 coding sequence is TGCAGCGTCCAACCAGGGGCCTCAAGCTCCTACGAGCAGTACTTC. The encoded protein is CSVQPGASSSYEQYF.

This CDR3 is CASSLREGYEQYF. CDR3 DNA sequence: TGTGCCAGCAGTTTGCGGGAGGGCTACGAGCAGTACTTC. This chain joins TRBV27 and TRBJ2-7; the match to TRBD2 covers 9 bases. Germline loops: CDR1 MNHEY, CDR2 SMNVEV (reference sequence). V dropped 3 bases and J dropped 3; count of bases not matched to a gene: 0. The CDR3 runs to 13 residues.

This clone was seen only once. V is TRBV18 and J is TRBJ2-5; D is possibly TRBD2 (5 bases). CDR1 and CDR2 (germline): KGHSH, LQKENI. The CDR3 runs to 13 residues. Trimming left V 0 bases short and J 5 bases short, with 7 bases between. CDR3 nucleotide sequence: TGTGCCAGCTCACCACCTGGGGAGGAGACCCAGTACTTC. Its protein product is CASSPPGEETQYF. Based on the CDR3 plus reference TRBV18 and TRBJ2-5, the full variable domain is NAGVMQNPRHLVRRRGQEARLRCSPMKGHSHVYWYRQLPEEGLKFMVYLQKENIIDESGMPKERFSAEFPKEGPSILRIQQVVRGDSAAYFCASSPPGEETQYFGPGTRLLVL.

CDR3 coding DNA: TGTGCCAGCAGCTTGGGGGCAGGGGACATGAACACTGAAGCTTTCTTT. Translation gives CASSLGAGDMNTEAFF. The chain has TRBV5-4 and TRBJ1-1; tentatively, D is TRBD1 (6 bases). This CDR3 spans 16 amino acids. Trimming shortened V by 0 bases and J by 0 bases, and 12 bases separated the two germline ends. Germline values: CDR1 SGHNT, CDR2 YYREEE (reference sequence).

This rearrangement joins TRBV7-2 to TRBJ2-1; 9 positions match TRBD2. Looked up from germline, CDR1 is SGHTA and CDR2 is FQGNSA. The CDR3 runs 16 residues. The V and J ends lost 1 base and 8 bases, in that order; junction bases with no gene match: 9. The CDR3: CASSLDGTSPVDEQFF. The CDR3 region has the DNA TGTGCCAGCAGCTTAGATGGGACTAGCCCAGTGGATGAGCAGTTCTTC.

This chain connects TRBV29-1 to TRBJ1-1; D gene unclear. The germline V gene encodes CDR1 SQVTM and CDR2 ANQGSEA. Trimming left V 7 bases short and J 6 bases short, with 15 bases between. The CDR3 runs to 12 residues. This CDR3 is CSALPLWAEAFF. The CDR3 nucleotides read TGCAGCGCCCTGCCTCTCTGGGCTGAAGCTTTCTTT.

The rearrangement joins TRBV14 to TRBJ2-7, with D perhaps TRBD1 (6 bases). Germline CDR1 SGHDN, CDR2 FVKESK. Trimming shortened V by 4 bases and J by 6 bases, and 13 bases separated the two germline ends. The CDR3 has 13 residues. The CDR3 sequence: CASSLPQGSEQYF. The DNA for the CDR3 is TGTGCCAGCAGCCTCCCACAGGGTTCCGAGCAGTACTTC.

The rearrangement uses TRBV7-9 and TRBJ1-2; 7 positions match TRBD1. Germline V gene lookup returns CDR1 SEHNR and CDR2 FQNEAQ (reference sequence). This CDR3 spans 15 amino acids. The V gene end was trimmed by 5 bases and the J gene end by 6 bases; junction bases not matched to a gene: 12. CDR3 loop: CASSVLGTATDGYTF. The DNA of the CDR3 is TGTGCCAGCAGCGTCTTAGGGACAGCAACTGATGGCTACACCTTC.

In its sample, this clone was seen a few times. The chain uses TRBV5-6 and TRBJ1-5; 8 nucleotides match TRBD1. V lost 0 bases, J lost 3 bases, and 5 bases stayed unmatched. CDR1 and CDR2 (germline): SGHDT, YYEEEE. The CDR3 loop spans 16 amino acids. The DNA for the CDR3 is TGTGCCAGCAGCTTGGGGACAGGGCTATCCAATCAGCCCCAGCATTTT. Translating it yields CASSLGTGLSNQPQHF. The full variable domain, rest sourced from reference TRBV5-6 and TRBJ1-5, is DAGVTQSPTHLIKTRGQQVTLRCSPKSGHDTVSWYQQALGQGPQFIFQYYEEEERQRGNFPDRFSGHQFPNYSSELNVNALLLGDSALYLCASSLGTGLSNQPQHFGDGTRLSIL.

J is TRBJ1-4 and V is TRBV6-5; TRBD1 matches at 7 bases. With V trimmed by 0 bases and J by 7 bases, 5 bases remained unmatched. There are 15 residues in the CDR3. CDR1 and CDR2 from the germline V gene are MNHEY and SVGAGI. CDR3 loop: CASSYSGQPGEKLFF. The CDR3 region has the DNA TGTGCCAGCAGTTACTCGGGACAGCCAGGTGAAAAACTGTTTTTT.

This clone occurred once. This chain joins TRBV6-1 and TRBJ2-7; D gene unclear. The V gene lost 6 bases and the J gene lost 1 base, with 10 bases spanning the gap. The CDR3 is 13 amino acids. The germline V gene has CDR1 MNHNS and CDR2 SASEGT. The CDR3: CASSHLGSYEQYF. The CDR3 DNA reads as TGTGCCAGCAGCCACCTCGGGTCCTACGAGCAGTACTTC.

The chain is built from TRBV7-3 and TRBJ2-7; either TRBD1 or TRBD2 may supply D (6 bases each). Germline V gives CDR1 SGHTA, CDR2 FQGTGA. The CDR3 sequence is 13 residues long. The germline V and J ends were trimmed by 3 bases and 6 bases, with 12 bases remaining between them. The CDR3 DNA sequence: TGTGCCAGCAGCTTCTCAGGGGAGGCCGAGCAGTACTTC. Amino acids: CASSFSGEAEQYF.

The V gene is TRBV29-1, the J gene TRBJ2-2; tentatively, D is TRBD1 or TRBD2 (5 bases each). Germline CDR1 and CDR2: SQVTM and ANQGSEA. The CDR3 is made up of 13 amino acids. The V end was cut by 7 bases, the J end by 6 bases, with 15 bases between. The CDR3 nucleotides are TGCAGCGCCGGGGACGGCCTCCCCGGGGAGCTGTTTTTT. Translating gives CSAGDGLPGELFF.

The genes are TRBV15 and TRBJ1-2, with 8 bases lining up with TRBD1. This CDR3 contains 16 residues. With V trimmed by 6 bases and J by 3 bases, 12 bases remained unmatched. The germline V gene encodes CDR1 LNHNV and CDR2 YYDKDF (reference sequence). In DNA, the CDR3 is TGTGCCACCAGACAGACAGGGGTCCCAACTTACTATGGCTACACCTTC. Its translation is CATRQTGVPTYYGYTF.

The gene calls are TRBV13 and TRBJ1-1; perhaps TRBD1 as D (6 bases). Germline CDR1 PRHDT, CDR2 FYEKMQ (reference sequence). V was trimmed by 5 bases and J by 7 bases, leaving 8 bases between them. The CDR3 length is 11 residues. CDR3 loop: CASSQGIEAFF. DNA for the CDR3: TGTGCCAGCAGCCAGGGGATTGAAGCTTTCTTT.